These 19 T cell receptor beta chains were sequenced from one sample in a study of blood T cell repertoires in COVID-19. Only in-frame clones appear in the TCRdb table, and some are missing; sequencing was by immunoSEQ multiplex PCR. The table lists roughly 380,000 clones, 88% of them singletons. The specimen sequenced was PBMCs or T cells enriched from blood (not recorded which). The source of these receptors is a woman aged 25 to 45 who had been exposed to COVID-19.

Points on this clone: The same CDR3 arises from other DNA sequences in this sample as well. The gene calls are TRBV19 and TRBJ1-1, with D tentatively TRBD1 (6 bases). From germline, CDR1 is LNHDA and CDR2 SQIVND (reference sequence). V lost 2 bases and J 4 bases, leaving 8 bases between the germline ends. The CDR3 runs to 13 residues. In DNA form, the CDR3 reads TGTGCCAGTAGTATAAGGGGGGGCACTGAAGCTTTCTTT. Its protein is CASSIRGGTEAFF.

This clone was picked up one time. The J gene is TRBJ1-5, the V gene TRBV30; D uncertain. The CDR3 is 13 residues long. The germline V and J ends were trimmed by 2 bases and 0 bases, with 5 bases remaining between them. Germline V gene data show CDR1 as GTSNPN and CDR2 as SVGIG (reference sequence). In DNA, the CDR3 is TGTGCCTGGAGTCAGTATAGCAATCAGCCCCAGCATTTT. This gives the protein CAWSQYSNQPQHF.

To note about this clone: At one boundary the junction diverges from the germline segment, which might be a read error. The V and J genes are TRBV5-1 and TRBJ1-1; 9 bases are a match to TRBD1. The CDR3 has 13 residues. Germline V gene data show CDR1 as SGHRS and CDR2 as YFSETQ. The DNA of the CDR3 is TGCGCCAGCAGCCCCTCCCTATACAGGGGGCAAGTCTTT. Amino acid sequence: CASSPSLYRGQVF.

This sequence joins TRBV15 and TRBJ2-7, with D perhaps TRBD1 (5 bases). Germline V lookup: CDR1 LNHNV, CDR2 YYDKDF (reference sequence). V lost 0 bases and J 5 bases, leaving 11 bases between the germline ends. The CDR3 has 14 amino acids. The chain's CDR3 is CATSRDAGRNEQYF. DNA of the CDR3: TGTGCCACCAGCAGAGATGCAGGGCGGAACGAGCAGTACTTC. The whole variable domain, remainder taken from reference TRBV15 and TRBJ2-7, is DAMVIQNPRYQVTQFGKPVTLSCSQTLNHNVMYWYQQKSSQAPKLLFHYYDKDFNNEADTPDNFQSRRPNTSFCFLDIRSPGLGDTAMYLCATSRDAGRNEQYFGPGTRLTVT.

V and J are TRBV7-3 and TRBJ2-3; D might be TRBD1 (7 bases). There are 16 residues in the CDR3. CDR1 and CDR2 from the germline V gene are SGHTA and FQGTGA. V was trimmed by 6 bases and J by 4 bases, leaving 20 bases between them. The CDR3 region is CASSRSGGTFSDTQYF. The CDR3, as DNA: TGTGCCAGCAGTCGCTCAGGGGGGACCTTCTCAGATACGCAGTATTTT.

The J gene is TRBJ2-7, the V gene TRBV6-5, with TRBD2 matching 12 bases. Germline CDR1 MNHEY, CDR2 SVGAGI. The CDR3 has 16 amino acids. The V gene end was trimmed by 3 bases and the J gene end by 2 bases; junction bases not matched to a gene: 5. The CDR3 protein is CASSYPTSGSPYEQYF. CDR3 DNA: TGTGCCAGCAGTTATCCGACTAGCGGGAGCCCCTACGAGCAGTACTTC.

This chain links TRBV28 with TRBJ2-5; D ambiguous. V was pared by 5 bases and J by 5 bases, with 18 bases between. This CDR3 has 15 amino acids. CDR1 is MDHEN and CDR2 is SYDVKM in the germline V gene. The CDR3 bases are TGTGCCAGCAGTATACAGTACCGCAGGTTGGAGACCCAGTACTTC. It codes for CASSIQYRRLETQYF.

The V gene is TRBV5-8, the J gene TRBJ2-5; maybe TRBD1 (7 bases). Trimming left V 6 bases short and J 9 bases short, with 15 bases between. CDR3 size: 12 residues. The germline CDR1 and CDR2 sequences are SGHTS and YDEGEE. For the CDR3, the DNA is TGTGCCAGCAACAGGGGAGGATTGCCCCAGTACTTC. Translation gives CASNRGGLPQYF. Combining the CDR3 with reference TRBV5-8 and TRBJ2-5 gives the whole variable domain EAGVTQSPTHLIKTRGQQATLRCSPISGHTSVYWYQQALGLGLQFLLWYDEGEERNRGNFPPRFSGRQFPNYSSELNVNALELEDSALYLCASNRGGLPQYFGPGTRLLVL.

The V call is TRBV7-3, the J call TRBJ1-3; 12 positions match TRBD1. Germline CDR1 and CDR2: SGHTA and FQGTGA. The CDR3 loop spans 16 amino acids. Trimming took 5 bases from V and 2 from J; bases not matched to a gene: 4. CDR3 amino acids: CASSTGQGAAGNTIYF. In nucleotides, the CDR3 is TGTGCCAGCAGCACGGGACAGGGGGCGGCTGGAAACACCATATATTTT.

The chain recombines TRBV27 with TRBJ2-5; 12 bases match TRBD2. CDR3 size: 16 residues. Germline V lookup: CDR1 MNHEY, CDR2 SMNVEV (reference sequence). Trimming cost V 5 bases and J 11 bases; bases outside gene matches: 15. CDR3 nucleotide sequence: TGTGCCAGCAGTCCCCAACCTCCGGGACTAGCGGGCCCTCAGTACTTC. It codes for CASSPQPPGLAGPQYF.

The chain employs TRBV7-2 and TRBJ2-1, with D possibly being TRBD2 (6 bases). The CDR3 is 12 amino acids. Between the trimmed V and J ends, which lost 5 bases and 12 bases, there was a span of 14 bases. Germline V gives CDR1 SGHTA, CDR2 FQGNSA. CDR3 bases: TGTGCCAGCAGCCAATGGGGGGAGGCGCAGTTCTTC. This translates into CASSQWGEAQFF.

The chain joins TRBV28 to TRBJ2-7; possibly TRBD1 for D (6 bases). Germline values: CDR1 MDHEN, CDR2 SYDVKM. V was cut by 6 bases and J by 5 bases, with 17 bases left in between. The CDR3 runs 14 residues. For the CDR3, the DNA is TGTGCCAGCAGAGGAACAGGGACCTTTGACGAGCAGTACTTC. The encoded protein is CASRGTGTFDEQYF.

V is TRBV10-3 and J is TRBJ2-2; D might be TRBD1 (5 bases). Trimming took 6 bases from V and 6 from J, leaving 17 bases between them. The CDR3 has 15 amino acids. Germline-derived CDR1 and CDR2 are ENHRY and SYGVKD. The CDR3 sequence: CAISRGRALPGELFF. DNA for the CDR3: TGTGCCATCAGCCGAGGCAGGGCGTTGCCCGGGGAGCTGTTTTTT.

The rearrangement joins TRBV28 to TRBJ1-1; D is possibly TRBD1 (5 bases). The V gene lost 2 bases and the J gene lost 5 bases, with 9 bases spanning the gap. The CDR3 spans 13 residues. Germline V CDR1 and CDR2: MDHEN, SYDVKM. This CDR3 is CASSLRGGTEAFF. CDR3 DNA sequence: TGTGCCAGCAGTTTACGGGGGGGAACTGAAGCTTTCTTT.

The chain has TRBV7-3 and TRBJ2-1; 13 bases match TRBD2. The CDR3 totals 17 residues. With V trimmed by 6 bases and J by 7 bases, 12 bases remained unmatched. Germline values: CDR1 SGHTA, CDR2 FQGTGA. The CDR3 loop is CASRSPGLAGTGNEQFF. CDR3 coding DNA: TGTGCCAGCAGAAGCCCGGGACTAGCGGGGACGGGGAATGAGCAGTTCTTC. Drawing the rest from reference TRBV7-3 and TRBJ2-1, the complete variable domain is GAGVSQTPSNKVTEKGKYVELRCDPISGHTALYWYRQSLGQGPEFLIYFQGTGAADDSGLPNDRFFAVRPEGSVSTLKIQRTERGDSAVYLCASRSPGLAGTGNEQFFGPGTRLTVL.

The chain recombines TRBV29-1 with TRBJ2-7, with 8 bases aligning to TRBD2. Germline V gene data show CDR1 as SQVTM and CDR2 as ANQGSEA. Unmatched junction bases numbered 7, after V lost 3 bases and J lost 6 bases. The CDR3 sequence is 13 residues long. CDR3 region: CSVESSGHLEQYF. The CDR3 coding sequence is TGCAGCGTTGAGTCTAGCGGGCACCTCGAGCAGTACTTC.

The genes are TRBV3-1 (or the pseudogene TRBV3-2) and TRBJ1-5, with 7 bases matching TRBD1. V shed 1 base and J 3 bases; nucleotides not matched to a gene: 3. Germline V gene data show CDR1 as LGHDT and CDR2 as YNNKEL (reference sequence). This CDR3 has 15 amino acids. The CDR3 sequence is CASSQARGDNQPQHF. CDR3 in DNA: TGTGCCAGCAGCCAAGCCAGGGGGGACAATCAGCCCCAGCATTTT.

J is TRBJ1-2 and V is TRBV15; 7 bases map to TRBD1. The CDR3 consists of 13 residues. Trimming removed 6 bases from V and 7 bases from J; junction bases left unmatched: 8. CDR1 and CDR2 (germline): LNHNV, YYDKDF (reference sequence). The CDR3 coding sequence is TGTGCCACCAGTCTAGACAGGGTGGGTGGCTACACCTTC. Its translation is CATSLDRVGGYTF.

This clone was picked up a small number of times. The chain combines TRBV7-2 with TRBJ1-2, with D perhaps matching TRBD1 (5 bases). The V gene's germline CDR1 is SGHTA and CDR2 FQGNSA. V was pared by 5 bases and J by 0 bases, with 10 bases between. The CDR3 is made up of 14 amino acids. The CDR3 reads CASSPATANYGYTF. In DNA, the CDR3 is TGTGCCAGCAGCCCCGCGACAGCTAACTATGGCTACACCTTC.